This T cell receptor (beta chain) stems from a study of regulatory T cells in long-lasting Graves disease. As concerns this clonotype: A much larger clone lies one base from this, so it may be a read error.

Time point noted: newly diagnosed GD, antithyroid drugs for less than 3 months. Making the TCR library involved RNA that had been extracted from PBMCs. CDR3 length equals 14 residues. Looked up from germline, CDR1 is SGHAT and CDR2 is FQNNGV. Germline trimming cut 6 bases from V and 1 base from J; bases unmatched to any gene: 4. Sequencing libraries for TCR beta were prepared with iRepertoire HTBI primers and Arm-PCR of CDR3 regions. A single record per CDR3 protein comes from TCRdb applying MiXCR to the multiplex PCR reads. The sample lists some 320,000 distinct CDR3 sequences, over 15% occurring once.

The sequence derives from a female donor with Graves disease. The starting material was peripheral blood mononuclear cells (PBMCs), obtained at new diagnosis, from a patient treated with antithyroid drugs. The chain is built from TRBV11-2 and TRBJ2-7; TRBD1 aligns across 9 bases. CDR3 sequence reads: CASSIDRGSYEQYF. CDR3 sequence (DNA): TGTGCCAGCAGTATAGACAGGGGGTCCTACGAGCAGTACTTC.